These T cell receptor beta chains were read from a single sample in a study of T cells in Graves' hyperthyroidism and ophthalmopathy. TCRdb recomputed calls from the multiplex PCR reads with MiXCR, one row per CDR3 protein. The data show more than 550,000 distinct CDR3 sequences, 15% to 20% seen once. Sequences were obtained from blood. The source of these receptors is a woman between 50 and 59 years old with Graves' hyperthyroidism that later progressed to Graves' ophthalmopathy. Each CDR3 is given with its conserved first and last residue. A D gene is named only where the DNA matches it firmly. Rows give clone size only sometimes, using once, few, many, or a class for an expanded clone.

17	.	TRBV4-2	TRBJ1-2	.	CASSHSTADGLRNGYTF	TGTGCCAGCAGCCATTCTACCGCCGACGGGCTAAGGAATGGCTACACCTTC
14	few	TRBV15	TRBJ1-1	.	CATSRDLGVTEAFF	TGTGCCACCAGCAGAGATCTTGGGGTAACTGAAGCTTTCTTT
14	few	TRBV7-9	TRBJ2-7	.	CASSSLNRDYEQYF	TGTGCCAGCAGCTCATTAAACAGGGACTACGAGCAGTACTTC
14	many	TRBV30	TRBJ1-1	.	CAWSAGTLSTEAFF	TGTGCCTGGAGTGCCGGGACGTTAAGCACTGAAGCTTTCTTT
14	few	TRBV7-6	TRBJ2-2	.	CASSFSRNTGELFF	TGTGCCAGCAGCTTCTCTCGGAACACCGGGGAGCTGTTTTTT
15	.	TRBV4-1	TRBJ1-1	.	CASSQWLGQNTEAFF	TGCGCCAGCAGCCAATGGCTGGGCCAAAACACTGAAGCTTTCTTT
13	.	TRBV5-1	TRBJ2-7	.	CASSLDIAAEQYF	TGCGCCAGCAGCTTGGACATCGCTGCGGAGCAGTACTTC
15	many	TRBV11-3	TRBJ2-5	TRBD1	CASSPDRGRQETQYF	TGTGCCAGCAGCCCCGACAGGGGAAGGCAAGAGACCCAGTACTTC
16	few	TRBV3-1	TRBJ2-2	.	CASSQDLWGANGELFF	TGTGCCAGCAGCCAAGATCTGTGGGGAGCGAACGGGGAGCTGTTTTTT
15	few	TRBV4-1	TRBJ1-1	TRBD1	CASSQKTGAPTEAFF	TGCGCCAGCAGCCAGAAGACAGGGGCCCCCACTGAAGCTTTCTTT
12	few	TRBV6-1	TRBJ2-3	.	CASSASRDTQYF	TGTGCCAGCAGCGCATCTAGGGATACGCAGTATTTT
15	.	TRBV10-3	TRBJ1-2	TRBD1	CAISVTPGQGSGYTF	TGTGCCATCAGTGTCACCCCGGGACAGGGTTCTGGCTACACCTTC
15	.	TRBV6-1	TRBJ2-3	TRBD1	CASRRDRGITDTQYF	TGTGCCAGCAGGAGGGACAGGGGCATCACAGATACGCAGTATTTT
11	many	TRBV2	TRBJ2-5	.	CATLTEETQYF	TGTGCCACCTTGACAGAGGAGACCCAGTACTTC
16	many	TRBV3-1	TRBJ2-3	TRBD2	CASSQDGGGATDTQYF	TGTGCCAGCAGCCAAGACGGCGGGGGGGCCACAGATACGCAGTATTTT
14	many	TRBV5-5	TRBJ1-1	.	CASSFRPGGSEAFF	TGTGCCAGCAGTTTTAGACCTGGGGGTTCTGAAGCTTTCTTT
13	.	TRBV7-9	TRBJ2-2	.	CASSFQVAGELFF	TGTGCCAGCAGCTTCCAAGTCGCCGGGGAGCTGTTTTTT
15	.	TRBV7-6	TRBJ2-1	TRBD2	CASSTIAGAYNEQFF	TGTGCCAGCAGCACTATAGCGGGGGCTTACAATGAGCAGTTCTTC
14	.	TRBV5-1	TRBJ2-5	TRBD1	CASATGIRQETQYF	TGCGCCAGCGCGACAGGGATCCGGCAAGAGACCCAGTACTTC
15	.	TRBV7-9	TRBJ2-7	TRBD1	CASSPPGQEFYEQYF	TGTGCCAGCAGCCCTCCGGGACAGGAGTTCTACGAGCAGTACTTC
15	many	TRBV5-6	TRBJ1-2	.	CASSFLQGGNYGYTF	TGTGCCAGCAGCTTTCTCCAGGGAGGGAACTATGGCTACACCTTC
15	many	TRBV5-1	TRBJ1-1	.	CASSLDQGMVTEAFF	TGCGCCAGCAGCTTGGATCAGGGGATGGTTACTGAAGCTTTCTTT
15	.	TRBV5-1	TRBJ1-5	.	CASTLGRTHNQPQHF	TGCGCCAGCACCCTTGGGAGGACCCACAATCAGCCCCAGCATTTT
15	.	TRBV6-2/TRBV6-3	TRBJ2-3	TRBD1	CASSGQGLMADTQYF	TGTGCCAGCAGCGGACAGGGGCTGATGGCAGATACGCAGTATTTT
12	many	TRBV6-2/TRBV6-3	TRBJ1-1	.	CASREPSGLAFF	TGTGCCAGCAGAGAACCGAGTGGCCTCGCTTTCTTT
13	many	TRBV20-1	TRBJ2-7	TRBD2	CSAPGTSSYEQYF	TGCAGTGCCCCCGGGACTAGCTCCTACGAGCAGTACTTC
14	.	TRBV11-3	TRBJ1-1	.	CASSLTNLNTEAFF	TGTGCCAGCAGCTTGACTAACCTGAACACTGAAGCTTTCTTT
12	many	TRBV20-1	TRBJ1-2	.	CSALRGGYGYTF	TGCAGTGCTCTACGGGGCGGCTATGGCTACACCTTC
11	many	TRBV30	TRBJ1-2	TRBD1	CAWSAGGGYTF	TGTGCCTGGAGTGCAGGGGGAGGCTACACCTTC
16	many	TRBV20-1	TRBJ2-5	TRBD2	CSARSFSGGFQETQYF	TGCAGTGCTAGATCCTTCAGCGGGGGCTTCCAAGAGACCCAGTACTTC
17	.	TRBV7-2	TRBJ2-2	TRBD1	CASSQAADRGDTGELFF	TGCGCCAGCAGCCAAGCCGCGGACAGGGGAGACACCGGGGAGCTGTTTTTT
15	once	TRBV6-2/TRBV6-3	TRBJ2-4	TRBD2	CASRGGGVAKNIQYF	TGTGCCAGCAGGGGGGGGGGGGTAGCCAAAAACATTCAGTACTTC
13	.	TRBV29-1	TRBJ1-4	.	CSVRYQGGEKLFF	TGCAGCGTGCGGTACCAGGGAGGCGAAAAACTGTTTTTT
15	.	TRBV3-1	TRBJ1-1	TRBD1	CASSRGQGWGTEAFF	TGTGCCAGCAGCCGGGGACAGGGGTGGGGCACTGAAGCTTTCTTT
19	few	TRBV13	TRBJ1-2	.	CASSLGLILAGSSNYGYTF	TGTGCCAGCAGCTTAGGCCTAATTCTCGCAGGGTCGTCTAACTATGGCTACACCTTC
16	.	TRBV4-2	TRBJ1-1	.	CASSQVRGTVFTEAFF	TGTGCCAGCAGCCAAGTCCGGGGGACGGTGTTCACTGAAGCTTTCTTT
14	few	TRBV5-6	TRBJ2-7	.	CASSWRPESYEQYF	TGTGCCAGCAGCTGGAGACCGGAGAGCTACGAGCAGTACTTC
15	.	TRBV5-1	TRBJ1-5	.	CASRLGAETNQPQHF	TGCGCCAGCAGACTCGGCGCAGAAACCAATCAGCCCCAGCATTTT
15	many	TRBV10-3	TRBJ2-3	.	CAISERGASTDTQYF	TGTGCCATCAGTGAGCGGGGGGCCAGCACAGATACGCAGTATTTT
17	.	TRBV6-5	TRBJ1-3	.	CASSPTLTSSSGNTIYF	TGTGCCAGCAGTCCTACTCTGACTTCCAGCTCTGGAAACACCATATATTTT
13	few	TRBV4-1	TRBJ2-1	.	CASSQLSRNEQFF	TGCGCCAGCAGCCAACTATCCAGGAATGAGCAGTTCTTC